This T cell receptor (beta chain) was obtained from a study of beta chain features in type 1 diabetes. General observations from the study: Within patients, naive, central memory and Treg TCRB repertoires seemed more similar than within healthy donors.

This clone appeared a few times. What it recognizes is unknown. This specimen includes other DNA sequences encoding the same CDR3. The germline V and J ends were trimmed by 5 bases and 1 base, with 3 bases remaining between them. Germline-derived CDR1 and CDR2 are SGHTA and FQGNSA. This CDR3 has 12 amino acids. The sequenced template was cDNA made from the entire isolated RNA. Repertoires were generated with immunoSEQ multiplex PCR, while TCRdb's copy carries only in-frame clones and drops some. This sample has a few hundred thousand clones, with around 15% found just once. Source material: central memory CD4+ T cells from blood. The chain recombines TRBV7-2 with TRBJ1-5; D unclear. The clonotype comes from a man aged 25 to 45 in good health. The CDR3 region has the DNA TGTGCCAGCAGCCCAAGCAATCAGCCCCAGCATTTT. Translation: CASSPSNQPQHF.